This T cell receptor (beta chain) was profiled in a study of spatial heterogeneity in lung cancer. Study in general: Mean representation of each unique TCR and UMI combination in the raw reads exceeded ten occurrences.

With V trimmed by 1 base and J by 2 bases, 6 bases remained unmatched. The CDR3 runs to 17 residues. Germline loops: CDR1 MNHEY, CDR2 SVGEGT. The sample's time point: sample taken at primary tumor resection. The donor population consisted of about 75 patients with untreated, early-stage non-small cell lung cancer. Extraction of whole RNA from tumor, nontumor lung or frozen PBMC preceded unsorted sequencing. All TCR cDNA molecules were individually tagged with a unique molecular identifier. One entry per CDR3 protein, called by TCRdb with MiXCR from the 5' RACE reads. In the table there are about 6,000 distinct CDR3 sequences, under 20% of which are singletons.

The sequence came from a male donor with early-stage non-small cell lung cancer. The rearrangement links TRBV6-2 or TRBV6-3 to TRBJ2-3, with 10 bases identical to TRBD2. The source was normal lung tissue next to the tumor, collected at surgery. CDR3 region: CASSYYFGTSDTDTQYF. In nucleotides, the CDR3 is TGTGCCAGCAGTTACTACTTCGGGACTAGCGACACAGATACGCAGTATTTT.